This T cell receptor (beta chain) was recovered during a study of human T cells and chemical hapten exposure. Study-wide background: Patients, a majority of them female, were diagnosed with alopecia areata, totalis or universalis. Variation in per-sample TCR yields came mainly from small pooled library volume differences.

TCRdb processed the RACE reads anew with MiXCR; each CDR3 protein has one entry. The table has some 150,000 distinct CDR3 sequences, over 9.5% seen once; the top ten hold around 1.4%. Trimming removed 8 bases from V and 7 bases from J, with 12 bases in between. Germline V gives CDR1 SQVTM, CDR2 ANQGSEA. The CDR3 extends over 11 amino acids. This clonotype was found many times. Time point here: patch test 2, 6 weeks after DPC sensitization. This sample's treatment: therapeutic diphenylcyclopropenone sensitization with weekly scalp DPC. Donors were 18 to 70-year-old alopecia patients suitable for DPC. This specimen was whole blood, taken in connection with sensitization to the hapten diphenylcyclopropenone (DPC). This TCR derives from a woman aged 45-60 years with alopecia areata. Some clones in this sample may be carry-over from other donors' samples. The gene calls are TRBV29-1 and TRBJ1-5, with no clear D. In DNA form, the CDR3 reads TGCAGCCCGGCCCGGTGGCAGCCCCAGCATTTT. This translates into CSPARWQPQHF.